This T cell receptor (beta chain) comes out of a study of blood T cell repertoires in COVID-19. The data were produced by immunoSEQ multiplex PCR, yet TCRdb's version contains in-frame clones alone and is incomplete. Of 250,000 to 350,000 clones listed, 70% to 90% are singletons. This clone was observed once. This study enrolled people aged about 18 to 100 from about two dozen US geographic areas. Participants were placed into cohorts based on the clinical history they reported. The ends were cut back, 1 base at V and 5 bases at J, with 10 bases in the middle. This CDR3 has 14 residues. Germline V lookup: CDR1 SGHNT, CDR2 YENEEA.

The sample taken for sequencing was PBMCs or T cells enriched from blood (not recorded which). The genes are TRBV11-3 and TRBJ2-3, with D possibly TRBD2 on 5 matching bases. The clonotype originates from a woman in her thirties who had recovered from COVID-19. CDR3 sequence reads: CASSLGRSGDTQYF. The CDR3 nucleotides are TGTGCCAGCAGCTTAGGGCGGAGCGGAGATACGCAGTATTTT.